Following are 20 T cell receptor beta chains from one sample sequenced in a study of shared clonotypes between healthy human individuals. Generated by immunoSEQ multiplex PCR, the TCRdb table keeps only in-frame clones and is missing some. The sample holds millions of clones; 85% to 95% are singletons and the top ten take 1.1%. In the naive CD8 group, cells lacked CD45RO and were positively selected for CCR7, so terminally differentiated effector memory CD45RA+ cells were left out. The sequencing sample was made of naive CD8+ T cells sorted from blood. These receptors were taken from a man aged 18 to 30 in good health.

V and J are TRBV7-9 and TRBJ2-2; 7 bases are a match to TRBD2. This CDR3 has 15 residues. The germline V gene has CDR1 SEHNR and CDR2 FQNEAQ (reference sequence). V was pared by 3 bases and J by 4 bases, with 5 bases of the junction left unmatched. DNA for the CDR3: TGTGCCAGCAGCTTTACGGCGGGAGTCACCGGGGAGCTGTTTTTT. Translation: CASSFTAGVTGELFF.

The genes are TRBV5-1 and TRBJ2-3; D not certain. The CDR3 loop spans 12 amino acids. Germline loops: CDR1 SGHRS, CDR2 YFSETQ. The V end lost 1 base, the J end lost 4 bases, and 4 bases lay between the germline ends. The CDR3 coding sequence is TGCGCCAGCAGCTTGCTTTCAGATACGCAGTATTTT. Protein: CASSLLSDTQYF.

The rearrangement joins TRBV15 to TRBJ2-7; either TRBD1 or TRBD2 may supply D (5 bases each). Germline-derived CDR1 and CDR2 are LNHNV and YYDKDF (reference sequence). V shed 3 bases and J shed 5 bases, with 17 bases lying between them. The CDR3 extends over 15 amino acids. In DNA, the CDR3 is TGTGCCACCAGCAGCGCTCCTTATGGGGACCACGAGCAGTACTTC. It yields the protein CATSSAPYGDHEQYF.

The chain combines TRBV27 with TRBJ2-7; D is perhaps TRBD1 (5 bases). The CDR3 length is 15 residues. Germline V lookup: CDR1 MNHEY, CDR2 SMNVEV (reference sequence). Between the trimmed V and J ends, which lost 7 bases and 3 bases, there was a span of 19 bases. CDR3 coding DNA: TGTGCCAGCACCCTAGACAGTAATGGTGTCTACGAGCAGTACTTC. This translates into CASTLDSNGVYEQYF.

V gene TRBV7-9 combines with J gene TRBJ2-2; 9 bases agree with TRBD1. The trim removed 5 bases at V and 7 bases at J, leaving 8 bases unmatched. The CDR3 totals 15 residues. CDR1 SEHNR and CDR2 FQNEAQ come from the germline V gene (reference sequence). Written as DNA, the CDR3 is TGTGCCAGCAGCGGAGAGACAGGGGGAAGCGGGGAGCTGTTTTTT. Encoded protein: CASSGETGGSGELFF.

The V and J genes are TRBV2 and TRBJ2-3, with TRBD2 as a possible D gene (7 bases). The CDR3 contains 14 residues. V gave up 3 bases and J gave up 6 bases, with 13 bases separating them. Germline-derived CDR1 and CDR2 are SNHLY and FYNNEI. The CDR3 reads CASSDSGGGDTQYF. CDR3 nucleotides: TGTGCCAGCAGTGATTCCGGCGGGGGCGATACGCAGTATTTT.

This chain uses TRBV5-6 with TRBJ2-1; TRBD2 aligns across 11 bases. This CDR3 has 17 amino acids. In germline, CDR1 is SGHDT, CDR2 YYEEEE. V shed 5 bases, J shed 9 bases, and the junction held 16 bases outside the gene matches. The CDR3 nucleotides are TGTGCCAGCAGTCATTCTTTGGGGACTAGCGGTCGCACTGAGCAGTTCTTC. This codes for CASSHSLGTSGRTEQFF.

Remarks on this clone: Other DNA sequences in the same sample also yield this CDR3. This rearrangement joins TRBV27 to TRBJ2-1; D unresolved. The V end lost 3 bases, the J end lost 4 bases, and 7 bases lay between the germline ends. CDR3 length equals 13 residues. Germline CDR1 MNHEY, CDR2 SMNVEV (reference sequence). The CDR3 DNA is TGTGCCAGCAGTTTCTCCGTTTACAATGAGCAGTTCTTC. Its translation is CASSFSVYNEQFF.

The chain employs TRBV11-2 and TRBJ2-7; TRBD1 is a possible D gene (5 bases). Germline V gives CDR1 SGHAT, CDR2 FQNNGV. V was trimmed by 1 base and J by 2 bases, leaving 6 bases between them. CDR3 length equals 13 residues. CDR3 DNA sequence: TGTGCCAGCAGCTTAGTCAGGGCCTACGAGCAGTACTTC. Its protein is CASSLVRAYEQYF.

The chain couples TRBV7-8 to TRBJ2-7, with D possibly being TRBD1 (5 bases). The germline CDR1 and CDR2 sequences are SGHVS and FQNEAQ. Trimming left V 4 bases short and J 4 bases short, with 11 bases between. The CDR3 sequence is 13 residues long. The DNA of the CDR3 is TGTGCCAGCAGCTATAGGGGAACTTACGAGCAGTACTTC. This translates into CASSYRGTYEQYF.

This chain uses TRBV5-6 with TRBJ1-6, with TRBD1 as a possible D gene (5 bases). V was cut by 0 bases and J by 8 bases, with 15 bases left in between. Per germline, CDR1 SGHDT and CDR2 YYEEEE. This CDR3 has 16 amino acids. The CDR3 DNA reads TGTGCCAGCAGCTTGGCCCGTGGGGGAGCGTATTCACCCCTCCACTTT. It yields the protein CASSLARGGAYSPLHF.

V usage is TRBV7-7 and J usage is TRBJ2-7; unclear D gene. CDR3 length equals 13 residues. The germline V gene encodes CDR1 SSHAT and CDR2 FNYEAQ (reference sequence). The DNA for the CDR3 is TGTGCTATGAGTCGGACGGTCCCCTACGAGCAGTACTTC. Encoded protein: CAMSRTVPYEQYF.

The chain combines TRBV2 with TRBJ2-5; perhaps D is TRBD1 or TRBD2 (5 bases each). Germline CDR1 and CDR2: SNHLY and FYNNEI. Between the trimmed V and J ends, which lost 4 bases and 5 bases, there was a span of 20 bases. The CDR3 extends over 16 amino acids. CDR3 sequence reads: CASSGPGTLGPETQYF. In DNA, the CDR3 is TGTGCCAGCAGTGGCCCCGGGACCTTGGGCCCCGAGACCCAGTACTTC. Full variable domain (missing parts from reference TRBV2 and TRBJ2-5): EPEVTQTPSHQVTQMGQEVILRCVPISNHLYFYWYRQILGQKVEFLVSFYNNEISEKSEIFDDQFSVERPDGSNFTLKIRSTKLEDSAMYFCASSGPGTLGPETQYFGPGTRLLVL.

The chain recombines TRBV28 with TRBJ2-1, with 7 bases identical to TRBD2. With 6 bases clipped from V and 8 bases from J, the junction kept 7 bases outside the gene matches. The CDR3 extends over 13 amino acids. Germline CDR1 MDHEN, CDR2 SYDVKM. For the CDR3, the DNA is TGTGCCAGCAGAGGACTAGTAGGGGATGAGCAGTTCTTC. Protein: CASRGLVGDEQFF.

The CDR3 DNA is TGTGCCAGCAGCTTAGTCGATGTCTACACCTTC. This translates into CASSLVDVYTF. The gene calls are TRBV7-2 and TRBJ1-2; D is ambiguous. The CDR3 sequence is 11 residues long. V gave up 1 base and J gave up 10 bases, with 7 bases separating them. Germline values: CDR1 SGHTA, CDR2 FQGNSA. Full variable domain (missing parts from reference TRBV7-2 and TRBJ1-2): GAGVSQSPSNKVTEKGKDVELRCDPISGHTALYWYRQSLGQGLEFLIYFQGNSAPDKSGLPSDRFSAERTGGSVSTLTIQRTQQEDSAVYLCASSLVDVYTFGSGTRLTVV.

The chain combines TRBV27 with TRBJ1-2, with D perhaps TRBD1 (5 bases). This CDR3 is built from 13 residues. The germline gives CDR1 MNHEY, CDR2 SMNVEV (reference sequence). The V gene lost 5 bases and the J gene lost 4 bases, with 11 bases spanning the gap. The CDR3 DNA follows: TGTGCCAGCAGTCTCGAGGGGTTCTATGGCTACACCTTC. It yields the protein CASSLEGFYGYTF.

The chain links TRBV27 to TRBJ2-1; 15 nucleotides line up with TRBD2. V lost 0 bases, J lost 4 bases, and 13 bases stayed unmatched. The CDR3 extends over 21 amino acids. The germline CDR1 and CDR2 sequences are MNHEY and SMNVEV (reference sequence). CDR3 sequence reads: CASSLSYGLAGGPGIYNEQFF. The CDR3 bases are TGTGCCAGCAGTTTATCTTACGGACTAGCGGGAGGGCCGGGGATTTACAATGAGCAGTTCTTC.

A single count supports this clone. This chain links TRBV5-1 with TRBJ2-2; D uncertain. This CDR3 comprises 14 residues. The V end lost 4 bases, the J end lost 8 bases, and 15 bases lay between the germline ends. Germline V lookup: CDR1 SGHRS, CDR2 YFSETQ. In DNA, the CDR3 is TGCGCCAGCAGCCCCCTAGGTGTAGCAGGGGAGCTGTTTTTT. Translation: CASSPLGVAGELFF.

This clone was recorded a few times. The chain employs TRBV9 and TRBJ2-7; D ambiguous. Trimming pared 0 bases from V and 5 bases from J, leaving 9 bases between. The CDR3 totals 13 residues. The germline CDR1 and CDR2 sequences are SGDLS and YYNGEE. This chain's CDR3 is CASSVGWSDEQYF. CDR3 sequence (DNA): TGTGCCAGCAGCGTAGGGTGGAGCGACGAGCAGTACTTC.

The chain employs TRBV27 and TRBJ2-7; 11 nucleotides line up with TRBD2. The J segment lost 3 bases and the V segment lost 5 bases, leaving 6 bases of the junction unmatched. Germline V gives CDR1 MNHEY, CDR2 SMNVEV (reference sequence). The CDR3 is 15 amino acids. DNA of the CDR3: TGTGCCAGCAGTCTGACTAGCGGGAACCTCTACGAGCAGTACTTC. This gives the protein CASSLTSGNLYEQYF.